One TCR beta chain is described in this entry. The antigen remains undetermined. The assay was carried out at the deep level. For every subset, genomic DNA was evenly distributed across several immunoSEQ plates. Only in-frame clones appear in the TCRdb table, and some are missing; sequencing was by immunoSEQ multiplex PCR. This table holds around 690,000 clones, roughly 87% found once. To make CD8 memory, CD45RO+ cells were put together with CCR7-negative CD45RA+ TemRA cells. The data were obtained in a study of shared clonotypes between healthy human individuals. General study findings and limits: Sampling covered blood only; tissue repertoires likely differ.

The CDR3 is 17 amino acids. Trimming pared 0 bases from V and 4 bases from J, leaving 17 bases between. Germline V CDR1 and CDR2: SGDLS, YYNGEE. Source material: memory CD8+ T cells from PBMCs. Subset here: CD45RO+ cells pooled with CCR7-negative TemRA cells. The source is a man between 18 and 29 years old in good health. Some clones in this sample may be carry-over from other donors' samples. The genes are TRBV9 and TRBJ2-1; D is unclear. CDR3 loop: CASSVALLGPTYNEQFF. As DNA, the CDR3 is TGTGCCAGCAGCGTAGCTCTTCTAGGTCCCACGTACAATGAGCAGTTCTTC.